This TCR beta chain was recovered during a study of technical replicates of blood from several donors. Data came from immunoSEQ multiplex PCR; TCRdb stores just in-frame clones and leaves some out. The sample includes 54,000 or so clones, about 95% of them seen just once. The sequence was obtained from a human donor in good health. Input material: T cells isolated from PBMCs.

The CDR3 protein is CASSPGFRGSKNIQYF. In nucleotides, the CDR3 is TGTGCCAGCAGTCCTGGGTTTCGGGGGTCCAAAAACATTCAGTACTTC. V gene TRBV28 combines with J gene TRBJ2-4, with TRBD2 as a possible D gene (6 bases). Trimming removed 5 bases from V and 2 bases from J, with 16 bases in between. CDR1 and CDR2 (germline): MDHEN, SYDVKM. This CDR3 has 16 amino acids.